This T cell receptor beta chain originates from a study of blood T cell repertoires in COVID-19. Study in general: Material from acute and convalescent COVID-19 was sourced from the United States, Italy and Spain. In each case, the material was cDNA or gDNA derived from T cells, B-cell-depleted T cells, or PBMCs.

Authors' processing steps: Nucleated cell number was recorded as an estimate derived from reference gene primer amplification. TCRdb's table, derived via immunoSEQ multiplex PCR, lists solely in-frame clones and lacks some. Clone size and V and J calls were adopted from that table, with D and trimming inferred from the DNA. The profile shows around 190,000 clones, roughly nine tenths of them singletons. The CDR3 is 13 residues long. V dropped 7 bases and J dropped 3; count of bases not matched to a gene: 5. CDR1 is LNHDA and CDR2 is SQIVND in the germline V gene (reference sequence). The genes are TRBV19 and TRBJ1-2; the match to TRBD1 covers 7 bases. The TCR comes from a man aged 25 to 40 with acute or convalescent COVID-19. The material sequenced was peripheral blood. CDR3: CASKRDSYYGYTF. The CDR3 nucleotides are TGTGCCAGTAAACGGGACAGCTACTATGGCTACACCTTC.